The 10 T cell receptor beta chains presented below share a single source sample, sequenced in a study of blood T cell repertoires in COVID-19. TCRdb's copy holds only in-frame clones and misses some; the assay was immunoSEQ multiplex PCR. The sample consists of roughly 200,000 clones, about 84% of them appearing once. The sequencing sample was made of peripheral blood. The receptor set was obtained from a person aged 65-85 years with COVID-19, enrolled during active disease.

V is TRBV6-1 and J is TRBJ1-3; D gene unclear. The CDR3 has 12 amino acids. Germline V gene lookup returns CDR1 MNHNS and CDR2 SASEGT. Trimming pared 1 base from V and 4 bases from J, leaving 2 bases between. The CDR3 DNA is TGTGCCAGCAGTGAAGTAGGAAACACCATATATTTT. Its translation: CASSEVGNTIYF.

The J gene is TRBJ1-4, the V gene TRBV30; D gene ambiguous. Deletions cut 0 bases from V and 7 bases from J, with 9 bases between. Germline CDR1 reads GTSNPN; CDR2 reads SVGIG (reference sequence). This CDR3 spans 13 amino acids. The CDR3 region is CAWSVRGTEKLFF. The CDR3 region has the DNA TGTGCCTGGAGTGTACGGGGTACTGAAAAACTGTTTTTT.

The chain combines TRBV5-6 with TRBJ1-6; D is undetermined. Germline-derived CDR1 and CDR2 are SGHDT and YYEEEE. Trimming left V 0 bases short and J 9 bases short, with 10 bases between. This CDR3 has 14 residues. CDR3 nucleotide sequence: TGTGCCAGCAGCTTGGGCCCGGGTTTTTCACCCCTCCACTTT. Amino acid sequence: CASSLGPGFSPLHF.

The chain has TRBV10-2 and TRBJ2-2; 7 nucleotides agree with TRBD2. The V and J ends lost 5 bases and 2 bases, in that order; junction bases with no gene match: 2. Germline V gene data show CDR1 as WSHSY and CDR2 as SAAADI. The CDR3 spans 14 residues. The CDR3: CASSPGGNTGELFF. The CDR3 bases are TGCGCCAGCAGTCCGGGAGGAAACACCGGGGAGCTGTTTTTT.

This chain uses TRBV18 with TRBJ1-5, with 7 bases matching TRBD1. The CDR3 has 16 amino acids. Per the germline V gene, CDR1 is KGHSH and CDR2 is LQKENI. With 4 bases clipped from V and 1 base from J, the junction kept 7 bases outside the gene matches. The CDR3 here is CASSRQGRVSNQPQHF. The DNA of the CDR3 is TGTGCCAGCTCACGACAGGGAAGGGTGAGCAATCAGCCCCAGCATTTT.

The chain combines TRBV28 with TRBJ2-2; no clear D. Germline V gene sequence: CDR1 MDHEN, CDR2 SYDVKM. The germline V and J ends were trimmed by 2 bases and 1 base, with 5 bases remaining between them. The CDR3 sequence is 14 residues long. CDR3 bases: TGTGCCAGCAGTTTAATAAAGAACACCGGGGAGCTGTTTTTT. This encodes CASSLIKNTGELFF.

About this clone itself: Other DNA sequences in this sample translate to the same CDR3. The chain recombines TRBV11-2 with TRBJ2-2; 9 positions match TRBD2. V dropped 2 bases and J dropped 8; count of bases not matched to a gene: 3. Germline V gene lookup returns CDR1 SGHAT and CDR2 FQNNGV. CDR3 length equals 14 residues. CDR3 loop: CASSLLAGSGELFF. In nucleotides, the CDR3 is TGTGCCAGCAGCTTACTAGCGGGATCAGGGGAGCTGTTTTTT.

The genes are TRBV19 and TRBJ2-6; 10 nucleotides agree with TRBD2. The germline CDR1 and CDR2 sequences are LNHDA and SQIVND (reference sequence). Trimming cost V 7 bases and J 0 bases; bases outside gene matches: 18. The CDR3 has 21 amino acids. For the CDR3, the DNA is TGTGCCAGTACCACCCGAGGGGGGGGTACTAGCGGGGCCTCTGGGGCCAACGTCCTGACTTTC. Its translation is CASTTRGGGTSGASGANVLTF. The whole variable domain, remainder taken from reference TRBV19 and TRBJ2-6, is DGGITQSPKYLFRKEGQNVTLSCEQNLNHDAMYWYRQDPGQGLRLIYYSQIVNDFQKGDIAEGYSVSREKKESFPLTVTSAQKNPTAFYLCASTTRGGGTSGASGANVLTFGAGSRLTVL.

In its sample, this clone was seen many times. The CDR3 DNA reads as TGTGCCAGCAGCCTCCAGGTGGGGGACCAGGGGTACACCTTC. Protein product: CASSLQVGDQGYTF. V is TRBV16 and J is TRBJ1-2; weak D call: TRBD1 (6 bases). The germline gives CDR1 KGHSY, CDR2 FQNENV. CDR3 size: 14 residues. With 4 bases removed from V and 11 bases from J, the gap between germline ends came to 20 bases.

The chain couples TRBV5-1 to TRBJ2-3, with D possibly being TRBD2 (6 bases). Per the germline V gene, CDR1 is SGHRS and CDR2 is YFSETQ. The CDR3 spans 18 residues. The V gene lost 0 bases and the J gene lost 0 bases, with 17 bases spanning the gap. CDR3: CASSLGGGAGTSTDTQYF. The CDR3 DNA follows: TGCGCCAGCAGCTTGGGTGGTGGTGCGGGGACTAGCACAGATACGCAGTATTTT.